The text below deals with one T cell receptor (beta chain). This CDR3 spans 14 amino acids. Germline CDR1 SGDLS, CDR2 YYNGEE. The ends were cut back, 3 bases at V and 3 bases at J, with 12 bases in the middle. The sample belongs to a study of Ad26.COV2.S vaccination and SARS-CoV-2 variants. Treatment noted: over 15 received Ad26.COV2.S at low or high dose, single or two shots; 5 received placebo; per-sample allocation not given. The study sampled participants on day 63 after the first vaccine or placebo injection. Clones were read by immunoSEQ multiplex PCR, and TCRdb kept only the in-frame ones, dropping some. The sample includes around 250,000 clones, around 90% of them seen just once.

The chain has TRBV9 and TRBJ2-5, with D perhaps TRBD2 (5 bases). The receptor was derived from a person between 18 and 65 years old who received the Ad26.COV2.S COVID-19 vaccine or a placebo. This specimen consisted of peripheral blood, obtained in a trial of Ad26.COV2.S vaccine versus placebo. Here the CDR3 reads CASSALDWKETQYF. The CDR3 DNA follows: TGTGCCAGCAGCGCGTTGGACTGGAAAGAGACCCAGTACTTC.